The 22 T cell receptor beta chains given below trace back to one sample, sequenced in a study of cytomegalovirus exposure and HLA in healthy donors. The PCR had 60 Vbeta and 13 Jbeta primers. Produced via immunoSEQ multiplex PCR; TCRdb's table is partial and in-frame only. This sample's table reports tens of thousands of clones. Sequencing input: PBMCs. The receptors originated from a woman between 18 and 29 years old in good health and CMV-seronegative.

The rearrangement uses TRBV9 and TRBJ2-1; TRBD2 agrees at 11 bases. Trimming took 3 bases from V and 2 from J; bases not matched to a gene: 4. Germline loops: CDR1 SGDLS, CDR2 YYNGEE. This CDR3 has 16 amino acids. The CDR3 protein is CASSASSGGPYNEQFF. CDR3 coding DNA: TGTGCCAGCAGCGCGTCTAGCGGGGGGCCCTACAATGAGCAGTTCTTC.

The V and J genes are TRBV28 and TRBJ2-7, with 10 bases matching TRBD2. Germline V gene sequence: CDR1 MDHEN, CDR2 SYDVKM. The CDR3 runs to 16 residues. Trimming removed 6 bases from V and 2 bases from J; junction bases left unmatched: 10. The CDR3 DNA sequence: TGTGCCAGCAGAGGAGCGGGAGGGCCCCTTACCTACGAGCAGTACTTC. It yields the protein CASRGAGGPLTYEQYF.

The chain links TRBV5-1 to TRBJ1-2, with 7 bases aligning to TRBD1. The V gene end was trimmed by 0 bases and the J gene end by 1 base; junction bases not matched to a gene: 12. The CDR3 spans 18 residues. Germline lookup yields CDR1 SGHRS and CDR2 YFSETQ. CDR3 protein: CASSLGGETGPVNYGYTF. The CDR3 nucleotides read TGCGCCAGCAGCTTGGGGGGAGAGACAGGGCCCGTTAACTATGGCTACACCTTC. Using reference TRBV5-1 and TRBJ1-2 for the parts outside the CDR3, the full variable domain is KAGVTQTPRYLIKTRGQQVTLSCSPISGHRSVSWYQQTPGQGLQFLFEYFSETQRNKGNFPGRFSGRQFSNSRSEMNVSTLELGDSALYLCASSLGGETGPVNYGYTFGSGTRLTVV.

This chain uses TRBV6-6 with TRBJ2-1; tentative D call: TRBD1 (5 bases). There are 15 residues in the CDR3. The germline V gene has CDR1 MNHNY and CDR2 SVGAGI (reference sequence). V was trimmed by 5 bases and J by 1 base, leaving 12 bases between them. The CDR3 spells CASSTPDRSYNEQFF. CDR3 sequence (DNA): TGTGCCAGCAGTACCCCAGACAGATCCTACAATGAGCAGTTCTTC.

The CDR3 nucleotides are TGTGCCAGCAGCTCCCCCCCCCTGGACTCGAACCCCGATGAGCAGTTCTTC. This gives the protein CASSSPPLDSNPDEQFF. The chain links TRBV7-3 to TRBJ2-1; D might be TRBD2 (5 bases). V was pared by 4 bases and J by 8 bases, with 24 bases between. Germline V gene data show CDR1 as SGHTA and CDR2 as FQGTGA. The CDR3 sequence is 17 residues long.

CDR3 coding DNA: TGCGCCAGCAGCTTGGAGGTCGGGGGGGGAAATTATGGCTACACCTTC. It is translated as CASSLEVGGGNYGYTF. This chain links TRBV5-1 with TRBJ1-2, with a possible D match to TRBD1 (5 bases). The CDR3 extends over 16 amino acids. Germline CDR1 reads SGHRS; CDR2 reads YFSETQ. Trimming cost V 0 bases and J 5 bases, with 17 bases left between them. Full variable domain (rest looked up from reference TRBV5-1 and TRBJ1-2): KAGVTQTPRYLIKTRGQQVTLSCSPISGHRSVSWYQQTPGQGLQFLFEYFSETQRNKGNFPGRFSGRQFSNSRSEMNVSTLELGDSALYLCASSLEVGGGNYGYTFGSGTRLTVV.

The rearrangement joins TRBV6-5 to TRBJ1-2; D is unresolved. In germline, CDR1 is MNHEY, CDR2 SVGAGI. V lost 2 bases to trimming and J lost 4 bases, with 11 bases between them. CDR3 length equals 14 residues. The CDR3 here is CASSYLDRAYGYTF. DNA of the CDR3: TGTGCCAGCAGTTACCTAGACCGCGCCTATGGCTACACCTTC.

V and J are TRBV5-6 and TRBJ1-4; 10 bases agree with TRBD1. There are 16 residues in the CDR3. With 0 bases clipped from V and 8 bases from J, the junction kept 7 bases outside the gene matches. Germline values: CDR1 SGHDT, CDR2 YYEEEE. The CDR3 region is CASSLGPGTGEEKLFF. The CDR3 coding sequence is TGTGCCAGCAGCTTGGGTCCCGGGACAGGGGAAGAAAAACTGTTTTTT. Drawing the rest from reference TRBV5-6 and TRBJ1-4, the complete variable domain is DAGVTQSPTHLIKTRGQQVTLRCSPKSGHDTVSWYQQALGQGPQFIFQYYEEEERQRGNFPDRFSGHQFPNYSSELNVNALLLGDSALYLCASSLGPGTGEEKLFFGSGTQLSVL.

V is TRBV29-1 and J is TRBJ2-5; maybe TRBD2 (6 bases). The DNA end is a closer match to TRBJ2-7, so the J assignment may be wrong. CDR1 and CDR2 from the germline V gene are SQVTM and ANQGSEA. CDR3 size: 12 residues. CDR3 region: CSVLWTTYEQYF. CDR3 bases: TGCAGCGTCCTGTGGACTACCTACGAGCAGTACTTC.

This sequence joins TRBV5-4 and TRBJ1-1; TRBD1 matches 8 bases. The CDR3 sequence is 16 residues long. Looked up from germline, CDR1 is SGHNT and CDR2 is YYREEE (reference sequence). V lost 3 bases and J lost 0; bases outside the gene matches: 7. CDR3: CASSSAGGGLNTEAFF. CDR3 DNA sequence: TGTGCCAGCAGCTCCGCAGGGGGCGGGCTGAACACTGAAGCTTTCTTT.

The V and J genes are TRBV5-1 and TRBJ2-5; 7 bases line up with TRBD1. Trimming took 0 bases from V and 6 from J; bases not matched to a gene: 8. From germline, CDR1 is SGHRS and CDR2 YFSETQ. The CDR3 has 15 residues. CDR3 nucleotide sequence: TGCGCCAGCAGCTTGGAGGGCTTGACAGGGAAGACCCAGTACTTC. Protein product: CASSLEGLTGKTQYF. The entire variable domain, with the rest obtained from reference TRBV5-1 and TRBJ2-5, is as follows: KAGVTQTPRYLIKTRGQQVTLSCSPISGHRSVSWYQQTPGQGLQFLFEYFSETQRNKGNFPGRFSGRQFSNSRSEMNVSTLELGDSALYLCASSLEGLTGKTQYFGPGTRLLVL.

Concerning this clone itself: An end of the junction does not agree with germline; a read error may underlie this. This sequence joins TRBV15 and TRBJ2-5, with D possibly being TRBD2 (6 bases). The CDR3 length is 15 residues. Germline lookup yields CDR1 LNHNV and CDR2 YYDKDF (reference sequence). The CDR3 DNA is TGTGCCACCAGCAGACGGAGTGGAGGGGAAGAGAACCAGTACTTC. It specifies CATSRRSGGEENQYF.

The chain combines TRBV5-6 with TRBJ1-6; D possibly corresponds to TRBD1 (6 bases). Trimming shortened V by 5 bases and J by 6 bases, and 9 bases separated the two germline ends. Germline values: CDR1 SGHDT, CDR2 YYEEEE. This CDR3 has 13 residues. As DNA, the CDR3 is TGTGCCAGCAGTACAGGGATTAATTCACCCCTCCACTTT. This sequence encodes CASSTGINSPLHF.

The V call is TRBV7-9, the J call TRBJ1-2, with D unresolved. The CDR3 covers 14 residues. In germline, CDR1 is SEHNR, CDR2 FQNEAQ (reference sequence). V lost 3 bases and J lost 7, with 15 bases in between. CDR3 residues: CASSLISVSGGYTF. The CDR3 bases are TGTGCCAGCAGCTTGATATCGGTTTCCGGTGGCTACACCTTC.

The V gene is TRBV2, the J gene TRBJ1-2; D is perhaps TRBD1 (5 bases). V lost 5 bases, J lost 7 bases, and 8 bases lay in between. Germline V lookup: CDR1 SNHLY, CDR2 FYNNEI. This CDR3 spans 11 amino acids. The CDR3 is CASSYRSGYTF. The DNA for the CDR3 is TGTGCCAGCAGTTACAGGTCTGGCTACACCTTC.

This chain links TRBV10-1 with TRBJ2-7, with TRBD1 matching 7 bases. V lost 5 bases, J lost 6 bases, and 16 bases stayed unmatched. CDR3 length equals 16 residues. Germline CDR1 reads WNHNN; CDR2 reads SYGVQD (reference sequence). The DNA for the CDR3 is TGCGCCAGCAGTTTATCATTAACAGGGGTCTCTAGCGAGCAGTACTTC. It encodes CASSLSLTGVSSEQYF.

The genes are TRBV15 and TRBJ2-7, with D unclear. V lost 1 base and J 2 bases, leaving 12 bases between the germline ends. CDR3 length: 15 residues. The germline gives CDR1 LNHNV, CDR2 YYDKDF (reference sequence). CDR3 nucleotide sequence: TGTGCCACCAGCAGAGGTACATTGCAGGCCTACGAGCAGTACTTC. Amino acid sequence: CATSRGTLQAYEQYF.

The CDR3 bases are TGTGCCAGCAGTTACCTCTATGAGCAGTTCTTC. Protein sequence: CASSYLYEQFF. This sequence joins TRBV6-5 and TRBJ2-1; D is uncertain. CDR1 MNHEY and CDR2 SVGAGI come from the germline V gene. Trimming left V 2 bases short and J 8 bases short, with 4 bases between. CDR3 length equals 11 residues.

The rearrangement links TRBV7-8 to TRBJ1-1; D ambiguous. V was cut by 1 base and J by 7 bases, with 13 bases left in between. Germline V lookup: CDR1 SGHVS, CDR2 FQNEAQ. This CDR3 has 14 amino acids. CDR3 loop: CASSLVAATGEAFF. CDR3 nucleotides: TGTGCCAGCAGCTTAGTAGCCGCTACGGGTGAAGCTTTCTTT.

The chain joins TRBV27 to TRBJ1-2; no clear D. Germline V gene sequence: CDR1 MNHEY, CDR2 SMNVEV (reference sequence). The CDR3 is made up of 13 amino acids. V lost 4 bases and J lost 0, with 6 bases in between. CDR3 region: CASSYTANYGYTF. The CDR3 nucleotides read TGTGCCAGCAGTTATACAGCTAACTATGGCTACACCTTC.

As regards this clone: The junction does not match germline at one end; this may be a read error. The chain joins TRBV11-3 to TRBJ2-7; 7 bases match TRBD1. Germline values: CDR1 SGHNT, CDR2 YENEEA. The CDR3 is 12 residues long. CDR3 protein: CASSSDRDVVDF. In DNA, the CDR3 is TGTGCCAGCAGCTCCGACAGGGACGTGGTGGACTTC. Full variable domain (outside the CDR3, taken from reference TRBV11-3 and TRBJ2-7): EAGVVQSPRYKIIEKKQPVAFWCNPISGHNTLYWYLQNLGQGPELLIRYENEEAVDDSQLPKDRFSAERLKGVDSTLKIQPAELGDSAVYLCASSSDRDVVDFGPGTRLTVT.

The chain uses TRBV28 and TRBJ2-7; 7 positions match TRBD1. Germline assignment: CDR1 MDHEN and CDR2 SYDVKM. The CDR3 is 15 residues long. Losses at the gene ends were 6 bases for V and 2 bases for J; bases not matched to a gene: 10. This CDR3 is CASRPGDREAYEQYF. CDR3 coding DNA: TGTGCCAGCAGGCCTGGAGACAGGGAAGCCTACGAGCAGTACTTC.